This T cell receptor beta chain is from a study of blood T cell repertoires in COVID-19 (dated by TCRdb to 2019 to 2021). With respect to the entire study: The collaborator samples originated in the United States, Italy and Spain and spanned the acute and convalescent phases of COVID-19. The material from the prospective study consisted of cDNA or gDNA derived from T cells, B-cell-depleted T cells, or PBMCs. The dataset comprised deeply sampled blood TCRbeta repertoires from subjects exposed to, actively infected with, or recovered from COVID-19. The repertoires were released in a freely available public database intended as a resource for research on the immune response to SARS-CoV-2. The samples were drawn from the first 160 participants of the ongoing ImmuneRACE study and from some 1,300 subjects provided by 6 global collaborators. Sample metadata almost always included a de-identified subject ID, COVID-19 status, age in years and sex. Where available, HLA class I and class II types were taken from metadata supplied by the sample provider and were not determined by assay-based typing. Overall study results and their limits: The quantity of clinical and demographic metadata differed by source and by participant and was supplied without curation.

TCRbeta CDR3 regions were amplified from genomic DNA using the immunoSEQ Assay, a bias-controlled multiplex PCR. The original methods were these. The number of nucleated cells in each sample was estimated by amplification of reference gene primers within the assay. To quantify the absolute abundance of each unique TCRbeta CDR3 rearrangement, sequence reads were collapsed and filtered. For each sample, productive Simpson clonality was calculated as the square root of Simpson's diversity index over productive rearrangements. Imported from immuneACCESS, the table was reduced by TCRdb to in-frame sequences with V and J called. These copies leave out some clones; in studies compared against another copy, an unresolved V gene accounts for under half, and the cause of the remainder is not known. The V and J calls and the clone size are those of that table, but D and trimming were determined from the DNA. This sample comprises fewer than 250,000 clones, about 76% of them detected only once. The biggest ten clones account for 8.5% to 10% of the sample.

About this clone: Its antigen target is currently unknown. Base qualities are not provided; no much larger clone lies one nucleotide away.

Participants in the prospective study were enrolled through a virtual design, were aged about 18 to 90 years, and lived in roughly 26 United States geographic areas. To assign participants to cohorts, the prospective study relied on clinical history that participants themselves reported in a screening survey and a study questionnaire. Mobile phlebotomists in the prospective study collected whole blood, serum and a nasopharyngeal or oropharyngeal swab from every participant. Over a roughly 2-month period, participants in the prospective study had the option of providing additional blood draws and questionnaires. Before DNA extraction, prospective study blood samples were shipped either frozen or at room temperature. The sequenced sample consisted of PBMCs or T cells enriched from blood (not recorded which). This clonotype originated in a woman between 50 and 59 years old with acute COVID-19.

The sequenced DNA: TGCGCCAGCAGTCAATTTCCCACGGGACAGGGATTAAGTTCAGCCACTGAAGCTTTCTTT. This is translated as CASSQFPTGQGLSSATEAFF. Recombination connected TRBV23-1 to TRBJ1-1; TRBD1 agrees with 9 junctional bases. TRBV23-1 is recorded as an ORF, its role being uncertain. Ends trimmed: V by 1 base, J by 4 bases; bases unmatched to a gene: 19. Its CDR3 holds 20 amino acids, cysteine through phenylalanine. Here the CDR3 DNA is all that survives: 60 bases in frame from base 1.